This T cell receptor (beta chain) was profiled in a study of blood T cell repertoires in COVID-19. Study-level background: Italy, Spain and the United States were the sources of the convalescent and acute COVID-19 samples. From T cells, B-cell-depleted T cells, or PBMCs came the material, which was cDNA or gDNA.

Allocation to cohorts depended on clinical history reported by the participants. Exposed study participants had met a COVID-19 case within 2 weeks before entry. The V and J ends lost 5 bases and 2 bases, in that order; junction bases with no gene match: 8. The CDR3 extends over 16 amino acids. Germline values: CDR1 MNHNY, CDR2 SVGAGI (reference sequence). Repertoires were generated with immunoSEQ multiplex PCR, while TCRdb's copy carries only in-frame clones and drops some. The sample lists about 270,000 clones, less than 95% occurring once. This sequence joins TRBV6-6 and TRBJ2-3, with 9 nucleotides matching TRBD1. Sequenced material: PBMCs or T cells enriched from blood (not recorded which). The clonotype comes from a man aged 40-49 years who had been exposed to COVID-19. The CDR3 reads CASSSRDRVNTDTQYF. CDR3 sequence (DNA): TGTGCCAGCAGTAGCCGGGACAGGGTTAACACAGATACGCAGTATTTT.